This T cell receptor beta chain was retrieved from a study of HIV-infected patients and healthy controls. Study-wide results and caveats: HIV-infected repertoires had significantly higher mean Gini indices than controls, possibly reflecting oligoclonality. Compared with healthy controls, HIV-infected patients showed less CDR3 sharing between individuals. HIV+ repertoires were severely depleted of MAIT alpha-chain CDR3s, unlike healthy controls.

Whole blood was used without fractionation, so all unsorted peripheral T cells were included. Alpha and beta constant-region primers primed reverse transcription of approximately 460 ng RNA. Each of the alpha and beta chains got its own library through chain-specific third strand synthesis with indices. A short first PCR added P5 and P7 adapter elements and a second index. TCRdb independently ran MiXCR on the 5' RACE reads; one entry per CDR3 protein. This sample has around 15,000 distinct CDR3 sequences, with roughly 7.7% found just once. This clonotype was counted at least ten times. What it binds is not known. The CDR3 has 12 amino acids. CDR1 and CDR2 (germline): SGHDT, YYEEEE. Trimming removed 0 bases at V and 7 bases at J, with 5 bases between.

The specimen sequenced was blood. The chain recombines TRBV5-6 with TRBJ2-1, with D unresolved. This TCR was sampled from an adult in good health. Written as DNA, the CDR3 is TGTGCCAGCAGCTTGGGCTCGAATGAGCAGTTCTTC. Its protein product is CASSLGSNEQFF.